What follows describes a single T cell receptor (beta chain). Its antigen remains unidentified. The data were taken from a study of Ad26.COV2.S vaccination and SARS-CoV-2 variants. Study results and caveats: From the TCR breadth and depth analyses, total T cell responses may have been underestimated. Compared with placebo recipients, vaccine recipients had higher spike-specific TCR breadth.

Using immunoSEQ multiplex PCR, the repertoire was profiled, and TCRdb retains in-frame clones only, with some absent. Seen here are over 110,000 clones, around 86% observed once, and the top ten hold 5%. Germline CDR1 is SQVTM and CDR2 is ANQGSEA. V lost 6 bases to trimming and J lost 2 bases; unmatched junction nucleotides: 4. The CDR3 is made up of 13 amino acids. The gene calls are TRBV29-1 and TRBJ2-7, with TRBD1 matching over 10 bases. This receptor was obtained from a human donor who had recovered from COVID-19. The sample in question was peripheral blood, obtained after recovery from COVID-19. The CDR3 sequence is CSVWGQGTYEQYF. The CDR3 nucleotides read TGCAGCGTATGGGGACAGGGGACCTACGAGCAGTACTTC.